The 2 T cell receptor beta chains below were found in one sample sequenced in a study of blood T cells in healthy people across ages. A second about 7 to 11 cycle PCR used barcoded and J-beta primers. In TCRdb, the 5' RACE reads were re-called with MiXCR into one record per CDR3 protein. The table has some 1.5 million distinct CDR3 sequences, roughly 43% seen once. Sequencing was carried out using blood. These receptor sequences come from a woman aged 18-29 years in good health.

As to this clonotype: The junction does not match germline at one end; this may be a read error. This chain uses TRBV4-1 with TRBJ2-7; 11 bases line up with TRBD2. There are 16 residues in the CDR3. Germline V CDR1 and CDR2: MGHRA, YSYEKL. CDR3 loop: CAISQPTSGVSYEQYF. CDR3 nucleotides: TGCGCCATCAGCCAACCGACTAGCGGGGTTTCCTACGAGCAGTACTTC.

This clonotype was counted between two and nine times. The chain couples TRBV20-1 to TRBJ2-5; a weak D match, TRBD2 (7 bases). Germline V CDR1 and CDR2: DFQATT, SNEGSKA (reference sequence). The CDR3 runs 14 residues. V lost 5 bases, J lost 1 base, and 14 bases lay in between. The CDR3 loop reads CSAPRGGAQETQYF. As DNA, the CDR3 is TGCAGTGCTCCCCGTGGGGGGGCCCAAGAGACCCAGTACTTC.